These 27 T cell receptor beta chains came from one sample sequenced in a study of cytomegalovirus exposure and HLA in healthy donors. The PCR ran on 60 Vbeta and 13 Jbeta primers. The assay was immunoSEQ multiplex PCR, and TCRdb's table has in-frame clones only and misses some. The sample carries some 170,000 clones, around four fifths recorded once. Sequences were obtained from PBMCs. The receptors originated from an older woman in good health and CMV-seropositive.

This clone has a handful of counts. The chain is built from TRBV30 and TRBJ2-1; D may be TRBD2 (6 bases). The length of the CDR3 is 13 residues. From germline, CDR1 is GTSNPN and CDR2 SVGIG (reference sequence). Trimming took 6 bases from V and 0 from J, leaving 9 bases between them. The CDR3 region is CACPGDSYNEQFF. CDR3 sequence (DNA): TGTGCCTGTCCGGGAGACTCCTACAATGAGCAGTTCTTC.

The chain joins TRBV5-1 to TRBJ2-2; D ambiguous. V was pared by 6 bases and J by 0 bases, with 6 bases between. Germline V CDR1 and CDR2: SGHRS, YFSETQ. CDR3 length equals 13 residues. The DNA for the CDR3 is TGCGCCAGCACTACAGCGAACACCGGGGAGCTGTTTTTT. Amino acids: CASTTANTGELFF.

The V and J genes are TRBV5-5 and TRBJ1-5; weak D call: TRBD1 (6 bases). Trimming cost V 0 bases and J 6 bases, with 13 bases left between them. There are 15 residues in the CDR3. From germline, CDR1 is SGHKS and CDR2 YYEKEE (reference sequence). The CDR3 DNA reads TGTGCCAGCAGCTTGGCCTCAGGGGAGAGTCAGCCCCAGCATTTT. Amino acids: CASSLASGESQPQHF.

The gene calls are TRBV6-1 and TRBJ1-5; D is ambiguous. Germline V gene lookup returns CDR1 MNHNS and CDR2 SASEGT. The CDR3 has 11 residues. The V end was cut by 8 bases, the J end by 9 bases, with 11 bases between. The CDR3 DNA reads TGTGCCAGCGCCCGGGGAGGGCCCCAGCATTTT. Amino acids: CASARGGPQHF.

The chain combines TRBV7-9 with TRBJ1-2, with TRBD1 identical over 8 bases. The CDR3 loop spans 13 amino acids. Looked up from germline, CDR1 is SEHNR and CDR2 is FQNEAQ (reference sequence). With 7 bases clipped from V and 4 bases from J, the junction kept 5 bases outside the gene matches. The CDR3 reads CASTVGQGYGYTF. The CDR3 DNA sequence: TGTGCCAGCACCGTTGGACAGGGCTATGGCTACACCTTC.

The CDR3 DNA follows: TGTGCCTTCCGGGTCTCTGGAAACACCATATATTTT. It yields the protein CAFRVSGNTIYF. The gene calls are TRBV30 and TRBJ1-3; D unresolved. With 7 bases removed from V and 0 bases from J, the gap between germline ends came to 7 bases. CDR3 size: 12 residues. Germline V gene data show CDR1 as GTSNPN and CDR2 as SVGIG (reference sequence).

The gene calls are TRBV5-5 and TRBJ2-2, with 9 bases matching TRBD2. CDR1 and CDR2 (germline): SGHKS, YYEKEE (reference sequence). The CDR3 has 19 amino acids. V gave up 4 bases and J gave up 1 base; unmatched junction bases: 14. In DNA, the CDR3 is TGTGCCAGCAGCAGAGTGGGAGCGGGGGGCCTCAAGAACACCGGGGAGCTGTTTTTT. Protein sequence: CASSRVGAGGLKNTGELFF. The complete variable domain, with remaining parts taken from reference TRBV5-5 and TRBJ2-2, reads DAGVTQSPTHLIKTRGQQVTLRCSPISGHKSVSWYQQVLGQGPQFIFQYYEKEERGRGNFPDRFSARQFPNYSSELNVNALLLGDSALYLCASSRVGAGGLKNTGELFFGEGSRLTVL.

V and J are TRBV2 and TRBJ1-2; the match to TRBD1 covers 11 bases. The V gene's germline CDR1 is SNHLY and CDR2 FYNNEI. With 5 bases clipped from V and 7 bases from J, the junction kept 9 bases outside the gene matches. The length of the CDR3 is 15 residues. The CDR3 sequence is CASSFPGQGAGGYTF. The DNA of the CDR3 is TGTGCCAGCAGTTTCCCTGGACAGGGGGCTGGTGGCTACACCTTC.

J is TRBJ2-7 and V is TRBV7-6; TRBD1 aligns across 12 bases. The CDR3 runs 14 residues. V shed 9 bases and J 6 bases; nucleotides not matched to a gene: 9. Germline V CDR1 and CDR2: SGHVS, FNYEAQ. The CDR3 is CARSTGTGGCEQYF. In DNA form, the CDR3 reads TGTGCCAGAAGTACCGGGACAGGGGGCTGCGAGCAGTACTTC.

V gene TRBV27 combines with J gene TRBJ2-7, with D unresolved. The CDR3 length is 11 residues. Germline values: CDR1 MNHEY, CDR2 SMNVEV (reference sequence). Trimming removed 3 bases at V and 5 bases at J, with 5 bases between. The CDR3 spells CASSFADEQYF. In nucleotides, the CDR3 is TGTGCCAGCAGTTTTGCGGACGAGCAGTACTTC.

The J gene is TRBJ2-7, the V gene TRBV5-1; 7 bases map to TRBD2. Germline assignment: CDR1 SGHRS and CDR2 YFSETQ. Trimming at V came to 8 bases and at J to 4 bases, leaving 6 bases not matched to a gene. The CDR3 extends over 12 amino acids. Here the CDR3 DNA reads TGCGCCAGTGGAAGGGAGGGATACGAGCAGTACTTC. As protein: CASGREGYEQYF.

Only a few counts were recorded for this clone. The chain is built from TRBV6-4 and TRBJ2-1; the match to TRBD1 covers 8 bases. The J segment lost 9 bases and the V segment lost 4 bases, leaving 8 bases of the junction unmatched. This CDR3 contains 14 residues. CDR1 and CDR2 from the germline V gene are MRHNA and SNTAGT. CDR3 sequence reads: CASSVDRATSEQFF. In nucleotides, the CDR3 is TGTGCCAGCAGTGTGGACAGGGCGACGAGTGAGCAGTTCTTC.

The V call is TRBV27, the J call TRBJ2-1; the match to TRBD2 covers 9 bases. Trimming removed 5 bases from V and 3 bases from J; junction bases left unmatched: 8. This CDR3 is built from 16 residues. Per the germline V gene, CDR1 is MNHEY and CDR2 is SMNVEV (reference sequence). The CDR3 bases are TGTGCCAGCAGTGGACTAGCGTTGGATGACTACAATGAGCAGTTCTTC. Its translation: CASSGLALDDYNEQFF.

This clone has more than one count but fewer than ten. This chain links TRBV30 with TRBJ2-1; 12 positions match TRBD2. With V trimmed by 3 bases and J by 7 bases, 10 bases remained unmatched. This CDR3 region has 16 residues. Looked up from germline, CDR1 is GTSNPN and CDR2 is SVGIG (reference sequence). The CDR3 sequence is CAWSGPLAGGWNEQFF. CDR3 nucleotides: TGTGCCTGGAGCGGTCCCCTAGCGGGGGGGTGGAATGAGCAGTTCTTC.

This chain joins TRBV6-5 and TRBJ2-3, with D maybe TRBD1 (5 bases). The ends were cut back, 2 bases at V and 2 bases at J, with 14 bases in the middle. Per germline, CDR1 MNHEY and CDR2 SVGAGI. The CDR3 contains 16 residues. CDR3 sequence reads: CASSYLKGPNTDTQYF. In nucleotides, the CDR3 is TGTGCCAGCAGTTACCTTAAGGGGCCTAACACAGATACGCAGTATTTT.

In this sample, this clone turned up a few times. The same CDR3 is also encoded by other DNA sequences in this sample. The chain couples TRBV7-2 to TRBJ1-6; 7 bases map to TRBD1. Germline lookup yields CDR1 SGHTA and CDR2 FQGNSA. The CDR3 totals 14 residues. Unmatched junction bases numbered 4, after V lost 4 bases and J lost 7 bases. The CDR3 DNA is TGTGCCAGCAGCTCCGGGACAGCGAATTCACCCCTCCACTTT. This sequence encodes CASSSGTANSPLHF.

This sequence joins TRBV7-9 and TRBJ1-1, with TRBD1 as a possible D gene (6 bases). The V end was cut by 5 bases, the J end by 10 bases, with 14 bases between. The germline V gene encodes CDR1 SEHNR and CDR2 FQNEAQ (reference sequence). This CDR3 has 12 amino acids. CDR3 residues: CASSTGGQGAFF. CDR3 nucleotides: TGTGCCAGCAGCACGGGGGGGCAGGGAGCTTTCTTT.

The chain employs TRBV7-2 and TRBJ2-6; the match to TRBD2 covers 12 bases. With V trimmed by 8 bases and J by 2 bases, 4 bases remained unmatched. CDR3 length: 16 residues. Per germline, CDR1 SGHTA and CDR2 FQGNSA. This chain's CDR3 is CASGRLAGAGANVLTF. The CDR3 coding sequence is TGTGCCAGCGGCCGACTAGCGGGAGCTGGGGCCAACGTCCTGACTTTC.

This chain uses TRBV15 with TRBJ2-3; D not resolved. The germline CDR1 and CDR2 sequences are LNHNV and YYDKDF (reference sequence). The CDR3 covers 14 residues. Trimming cost V 3 bases and J 2 bases, with 9 bases left between them. The CDR3 here is CATSSGDPTDTQYF. The CDR3 region has the DNA TGTGCCACCAGCAGCGGAGACCCCACAGATACGCAGTATTTT.

This clone was seen more than once but under ten times. V and J are TRBV14 and TRBJ2-5; 8 bases are shared with TRBD2. Judging by the DNA end, TRBJ2-7 fits better; the J call may be wrong. This CDR3 comprises 15 residues. Germline V gene sequence: CDR1 SGHDN, CDR2 FVKESK. The CDR3 protein is CASSQEIRGGYEQYF. The CDR3 DNA sequence: TGTGCCAGCAGCCAAGAGATCCGGGGGGGCTACGAGCAGTACTTC.

This rearrangement joins TRBV6-5 to TRBJ2-5; D is uncertain. Germline values: CDR1 MNHEY, CDR2 SVGAGI. The length of the CDR3 is 11 residues. V gave up 7 bases and J gave up 0 bases, with 3 bases separating them. The CDR3 here is CASTNQETQYF. CDR3 nucleotide sequence: TGTGCCAGCACCAACCAAGAGACCCAGTACTTC.

The chain is built from TRBV30 and TRBJ1-5; 7 bases map to TRBD1. The CDR3 contains 15 residues. Germline CDR1 reads GTSNPN; CDR2 reads SVGIG (reference sequence). Trimming took 0 bases from V and 7 from J; bases not matched to a gene: 9. The CDR3 reads CAWSVGGQGGQPQHF. CDR3 coding DNA: TGTGCCTGGAGTGTAGGGGGCCAGGGAGGCCAGCCCCAGCATTTT.

Worth noting for this clone: One junction end does not reproduce the germline sequence, and a read error may be involved. The rearrangement links TRBV29-1 to TRBJ2-5; D gene ambiguous. The length of the CDR3 is 12 residues. Germline-derived CDR1 and CDR2 are SQVTM and ANQGSEA. The DNA for the CDR3 is TGCAGCGTTAAGTCCACGTTAGAGGCCCAGTACTTC. Its protein product is CSVKSTLEAQYF.

The table lists this clone with a few counts. V usage is TRBV2 and J usage is TRBJ2-2; no clear D. The CDR3 has 13 amino acids. The V gene lost 6 bases and the J gene lost 2 bases, with 7 bases spanning the gap. Per germline, CDR1 SNHLY and CDR2 FYNNEI. The CDR3 protein is CASRAENTGELFF. The CDR3 DNA reads TGTGCCAGCAGAGCCGAAAACACCGGGGAGCTGTTTTTT.

V is TRBV5-5 and J is TRBJ1-1; 8 bases match TRBD1. The CDR3 sequence is 15 residues long. Looked up from germline, CDR1 is SGHKS and CDR2 is YYEKEE (reference sequence). J gave up 3 bases and V 3 bases, and 7 bases lay outside the gene matches. The CDR3 loop reads CASSYWDRRDTEAFF. As DNA, the CDR3 is TGTGCCAGCAGCTATTGGGACAGGCGGGACACTGAAGCTTTCTTT.

This clone occurred once. The genes are TRBV5-6 and TRBJ1-2; D is perhaps TRBD1 (5 bases). Between the trimmed V and J ends, which lost 0 bases and 2 bases, there was a span of 5 bases. Germline V gene sequence: CDR1 SGHDT, CDR2 YYEEEE. This CDR3 has 13 amino acids. DNA of the CDR3: TGTGCCAGCAGCTTGGGACAGAACTATGGCTACACCTTC. As protein: CASSLGQNYGYTF.

There are a few counts of this clone. The chain combines TRBV4-3 with TRBJ2-5; a weak D match, TRBD1 (5 bases). V was clipped by 4 bases and J by 2 bases, with 11 bases between them. Germline lookup yields CDR1 LGHNA and CDR2 YSLEER. CDR3 length: 14 amino acids. CDR3 loop: CASSRDSFQETQYF. DNA for the CDR3: TGCGCCAGCAGCCGAGACAGTTTTCAAGAGACCCAGTACTTC.